This T cell receptor (beta chain) was sequenced during a study of PD-1 blockade in mismatch repair-deficient tumors. This table comes from immunoSEQ multiplex PCR, and its TCRdb copy is limited to in-frame clones, with some not included. This sample has about 79,000 clones, with approximately 78% found just once. This TCR came from an adult with mismatch repair-deficient cancer. The sequencing here drew on peripheral blood, taken 44 weeks after starting pembrolizumab.

The CDR3 spells CASSEWLGNTEAFF. Written as DNA, the CDR3 is TGTGCCAGCAGTGAATGGCTAGGGAACACTGAAGCTTTCTTT. V and J are TRBV6-4 and TRBJ1-1; D gene unclear. The CDR3 has 14 amino acids. The germline CDR1 and CDR2 sequences are MRHNA and SNTAGT. The V end lost 3 bases, the J end lost 1 base, and 9 bases lay between the germline ends.